This TCR beta chain was profiled in a study of OX40 agonist ivuxolimab in advanced cancers. Findings and caveats of the study: Patients who responded partially at 0.1-3.0 mg/kg showed clonal expansion ranking among the lowest. Nonresponders, in some cases, also had low normalized T-cell clonal expansion. In general, CD8+ T cells held more expanded clones than CD4+ did, on average.

Concerning this clone itself: Its target is not known.

Assay used: immunoSEQ multiplex PCR; TCRdb lists only in-frame clones, some missing. The sample carries tens of thousands of clones, roughly 89% recorded once. The CDR3 is 14 residues long. Germline V gene data show CDR1 as SNHLY and CDR2 as FYNNEI. The V end was cut by 6 bases, the J end by 3 bases, with 12 bases between. Blood sampling took place at baseline, cycle 4 day 1, and cycle 7 day 1. The specimen comprised CD4+ or CD8+ T cells sorted from blood, sampled in a trial of the OX40 agonist ivuxolimab. The sequence came from an adult with an advanced solid tumor such as melanoma, head and neck, liver or kidney cancer. The rearrangement links TRBV2 to TRBJ1-3, with TRBD1 as a possible D gene (6 bases). CDR3 sequence: CASSQTGLGNTIYF. The CDR3 DNA is TGTGCCAGCAGCCAAACAGGGCTTGGAAACACCATATATTTT.